This T cell receptor (beta chain) was recorded in a study of cytomegalovirus exposure and HLA in healthy donors (TCRdb year 2017). Background on the whole study: According to an earlier analysis of 550 to 700 of the donors, about 179 million T cells yielded roughly 110 million unique TCR beta sequences and around 300 Gb of sequence data. Around 300 gigabases of sequencing data and around 87 million unique TCR sequences were included in an early release covering under 650 HLA-typed donors. Of the roughly 400 genotyped donors, approximately 83% fell in the genetic ancestry cluster associated with self-reported Caucasian donors. The aim of the study was to test whether cataloging public T cell receptors could identify signatures of past pathogen exposure. The study profiled the T cell repertoires of 550 to 700 subjects by immunosequencing and related them to cytomegalovirus serostatus. In addition to the first cohort of around 670 subjects, a separate validation cohort of 120 different subjects was used. To predict cytomegalovirus infection status, the study brought together high-throughput TCR immunosequencing, statistical association of individual TCRs with disease status, and machine learning. A later analysis re-examined previously published TCR beta repertoires from more than 600 donors and added high-resolution HLA genotyping to investigate patterns of TCR occurrence. In the later analysis, no new phenotypic data were used to find candidate immune exposures; instead, reliance was placed on TCR beta sequences and their occurrence across donors. An earlier analysis of nearly 600 of the donors applied high-throughput TCR beta sequencing to assess whether each TCR beta V gene segment acted as functional or pseudogenic. Alongside the repertoire data, information on donor age, sex, ethnicity and CMV serostatus was compiled. Genome-wide SNP genotypes for about 60% of the roughly 700 donors were used in a later genetic analysis, which treated that subset as a discovery cohort. Every repertoire in the discovery cohort had been generated on one and the same sequencing platform. HLA typing covered class I and class II loci at four-digit resolution. Typing coverage differed by locus: A, B, C, DRB1 and DQB1 were typed in roughly 620-630 donors, DQA1 in about 500, DPA1 in over 600, and DPB1 in just under 490. Several DR-DQ haplotypes were handled as single units for association and clustering because linkage in the cohort was strong. Across around 400 genotyped donors of the cohort, an average of approximately 240,000 unique TCR beta nucleotide sequences per donor were sequenced, and roughly 18% of those sequences were non-productive.

V loses 1 base at its end and J loses 3 bases; junction bases beyond the gene matches: 5. The CDR3 numbers 17 residues from cysteine through phenylalanine. Only the CDR3 DNA stays, 51 bases, in frame from base 1. From a lookup of the germline V gene (reference sequence), CDR1 and CDR2 are SGHAT and FQDESV. In total, around 600 healthy bone marrow donors made up the cohort. At the time of sampling, all cohort members were nominally healthy, though unrecorded immune exposures were likely present. The donor was CMV seropositive and belonged to the group of 250 to 350 seropositive cohort members. Every donor gave a peripheral blood sample, and the peripheral blood mononuclear cells from that sample were used for TCR beta sequencing. The Qiagen DNeasy Blood Extraction Kit was used to extract genomic DNA from the blood cell samples. Findings and caveats that apply to the study as a whole: In an earlier analysis of under 600 of the donors, most TCR beta V segments were observed in productive rearrangements about 87% or about 30% of the time, broadly matching IMGT annotations. Correlated functional status among segregating V segments might be attributable to linkage disequilibrium, but an unknown experimental factor could not be ruled out. A later genetic analysis reported fewer N-insertions in productive TCRs among donors in an Asian-associated ancestry cluster than the roughly 700-donor mean. Most CMV-associated TCR beta chains appeared to be HLA-restricted in a later analysis, and the HLA associations seemed to be driven largely by CMV exposure. In a later analysis, several top co-occurrence clusters were reported to appear linked to parvovirus B19, influenza, CMV and Epstein-Barr virus. The study gave a list of 150 to 200 TCR beta chains associated with cytomegalovirus. Some IMGT-functional V segments, including TRBV6-2 and TRBV6-3, could not be distinguished by the 87-base-pair reads and were therefore excluded. Sequencing depth was assumed to be roughly uniform across donors in the presence/absence analyses, though that assumption may not hold. In vitro tests confirmed that a few of the cytomegalovirus-associated TCR beta chains recognize cytomegalovirus antigens. When HLA alleles, especially DR and DQ, strongly co-occurred, attributing TCR associations to individual alleles was difficult. Compared with equally common non-associated chains, HLA-associated TCR beta chains in a later analysis were more clonally expanded and had lower generation probabilities. This cohort had only TCR beta chains sequenced, and the lack of alpha or paired-chain data limited which features could be detected. In a later analysis, TCR association rates were found to vary across HLA loci, with the most associated TCRs seen for DRB1 alleles and the fewest for HLA-C alleles. A further reported finding was that TCR beta sequences accurately predicted the HLA-A and HLA-B alleles for most subjects in the first cohort. It was suggested by the authors that the approach could potentially be generalized to other disease states and immunological phenotypes. Most TCR sequences were observed very rarely across donors, whereas some public TCRs were present in many individuals. Specific HLA alleles were associated with roughly 17,000 TCR beta sequences at a false discovery rate of 0.05 in a later analysis. Cytomegalovirus status was reported to be diagnosed by the classifier with high specificity and sensitivity in both the original and validation cohorts. A group of highly shared sequence variants was considered likely to be a technical artifact of the sequencing pipeline. HLA typing was unavailable for some donors at each locus, so association tests used only the typed subset. V-gene and J-gene trimming of TCR beta chains was associated with a missense DCLRE1C variant in a later genetic analysis, and the association was replicated in an independent cohort. The earlier analysis of almost 600 of the donors excluded seventeen rarely observed V segments, including chromosome 9 orphons, because counts were too low. The only immune exposure information available for the cohort was CMV serostatus.

A note on this clone: Its antigen remains undetermined. Base qualities were left out, and no much larger clone turns up one base away.

The library was produced with the immunoSEQ multiplex PCR assay. The multiplex PCR relied on a mix of 60 forward primers for TCR Vbeta segments and 13 reverse primers for TCR Jbeta segments. The CDR3 region of rearranged TCR beta genes was amplified from genomic DNA with a multiplex PCR assay. On the Illumina HiSeq System, the amplified TCR beta libraries were sequenced as 87-base-pair reads. Turning to the authors' computational methods: In a later analysis, 70 million to 95 million unique TCR beta chains were counted across the approximately 670 repertoires, and roughly 11 million of these chains were shared by at least two donors. A nearest-neighbor algorithm error-corrected the raw reads and collapsed the reads into unique sequences, merging closely related sequences to remove PCR and sequencing errors. To assign V, D and J gene segments, CDR3 sequences were aligned to IMGT reference sequences. For a sequence to be retained, at least a six-nucleotide match to both a V gene segment and a J gene segment was required. Rearrangements were classified as productive when the CDR3 lacked stop codons and remained in frame with V and J, and all other rearrangements were classified as non-productive. CDR3 was defined by IMGT convention, running from the second conserved V-encoded cysteine to the conserved J-encoded phenylalanine. The earlier analysis of about 500 of the donors excluded sequences that lacked an unambiguous match to a single V gene segment. In an earlier analysis of about 590 of the donors, a V segment was called functional when productive rearrangements were above 56.7%, and segregating when the standard deviation between donors exceeded 5%. A statistical classification framework was built for diagnosing cytomegalovirus status from the catalog of TCR beta chain sequences. In a later analysis, V and J genes were assigned by comparing TCR nucleotide sequences against IMGT/GENE-DB human TR gene sequences. Using the TCRdist pipeline, a later analysis assigned CDR3 sequences along with most-parsimonious VDJ recombination scenarios. A later analysis defined each TCR beta chain by its CDR3 amino acid sequence plus V-gene family, and excluded reads lacking a unique V-gene family. A later analysis removed 592 highly shared, low-generation-probability nucleotide sequences to deal with suspected cross-contamination and a sequencing artifact. For each public chain, a later analysis derived a clonal expansion index from normalized ranks of inferred template counts within each repertoire. Generation probabilities in a later analysis came from a VDJ recombination model fitted to out-of-frame rearrangements, and those results were checked against IGoR. A later analysis scored TCR-TCR, TCR-HLA and TCR-CMV co-occurrence with hypergeometric tests, applying a repertoire-size bias correction to TCR pairs. False discovery rates were estimated in a later analysis by permuting HLA or CMV assignments 20 times. In a later analysis, co-occurring TCRs were grouped using DBSCAN, with TCRdist sequence similarity added in when clustering inside HLA-allele-positive subsets. Repertoires with fewer than 30,000 or more than 120,000 public chains, plus five repertoires with anomalous nucleotide sharing, were excluded from co-occurrence clustering. TCRdb took over this immuneACCESS table, retaining in-frame rearrangements with V and J assigned. Such tables are incomplete; in checked studies, under half of the missing clones stem from an unresolved V gene, and the remainder is unexplained. That table is the source of V, J and clone size, and D and trimming were worked out from the DNA. For this sample there are 170,000 or so clones; 77% appear just once. Approximately 1.5% of the sample comes from the top ten.

Recombination joined TRBV11-1 with TRBJ2-3; 12 of the junction bases match TRBD2. Sequenced material: PBMCs. The sequence was collected from a woman under 40 in good health and CMV-seropositive. CDR3 protein: CASSLGTSGRLTDTQYF. The sequence in DNA is TGTGCCAGCAGCTTAGGAACTAGCGGGAGGTTGACAGATACGCAGTATTTT.